The 12 T cell receptor beta chains listed next were all sequenced from one sample in a study of STAT3 mutations in large granular lymphocyte leukemia. Study-wide results and caveats: In T-cell large granular lymphocyte leukemia, about half of patients showed multiple immunodominant subclonotypes.

Here immunoSEQ multiplex PCR was the method, and the copy in TCRdb shows in-frame clones only, minus some. The sample includes 17,000 or so clones, approximately 85% seen only once; the top ten take around 9%. Which antigens these TCRs recognize remains unknown. Specimen: peripheral blood mononuclear cells. These receptors originate from a man over 45 with T-cell large granular lymphocyte leukemia. Some clones in this sample may be carry-over from other donors' samples.

V gene TRBV5-1 combines with J gene TRBJ1-3, with D tentatively TRBD1 (6 bases). Trimming pared 7 bases from V and 0 bases from J, leaving 8 bases between. Germline V gives CDR1 SGHRS, CDR2 YFSETQ. CDR3 size: 13 residues. The CDR3 is CASQQGSGNTIYF. CDR3 nucleotide sequence: TGCGCCAGCCAACAGGGCTCTGGAAACACCATATATTTT.

The chain combines TRBV30 with TRBJ2-6, with D hard to call. Germline CDR1 GTSNPN, CDR2 SVGIG (reference sequence). V dropped 7 bases and J dropped 3 bases, with 7 bases sitting between them. CDR3 length equals 12 residues. CDR3 sequence reads: CAYPNGANVLTF. CDR3 DNA: TGTGCCTACCCCAATGGGGCCAACGTCCTGACTTTC.

The gene calls are TRBV7-2 and TRBJ2-7, with a weak D call TRBD1 (5 bases). The CDR3 runs 15 residues. Trimming pared 4 bases from V and 4 bases from J, leaving 17 bases between. CDR1 SGHTA and CDR2 FQGNSA come from the germline V gene. The CDR3 DNA follows: TGTGCCAGCAGCTCCTCGGCAGGGCCAACTTACGAGCAGTACTTC. Translation: CASSSSAGPTYEQYF.

The chain joins TRBV2 to TRBJ2-7; D gene uncertain. Trimming removed 1 base from V and 2 bases from J, with 9 bases in between. This CDR3 spans 14 amino acids. Germline V gives CDR1 SNHLY, CDR2 FYNNEI. CDR3 sequence reads: CASSEGAGTYEQYF. CDR3 in DNA: TGTGCCAGCAGTGAAGGTGCAGGTACCTACGAGCAGTACTTC. Full variable domain (rest looked up from reference TRBV2 and TRBJ2-7): EPEVTQTPSHQVTQMGQEVILRCVPISNHLYFYWYRQILGQKVEFLVSFYNNEISEKSEIFDDQFSVERPDGSNFTLKIRSTKLEDSAMYFCASSEGAGTYEQYFGPGTRLTVT.

On this clone: This sample also contains other DNA sequences that code for the same CDR3. This chain joins TRBV20-1 and TRBJ2-7, with D perhaps matching TRBD1 (5 bases). The CDR3 spans 11 residues. The V end was cut by 3 bases, the J end by 4 bases, with 7 bases between. The germline V gene encodes CDR1 DFQATT and CDR2 SNEGSKA (reference sequence). The CDR3, as DNA: TGCAGTGCTAGGCAGGGTTACGAGCAGTACTTC. Encoded protein: CSARQGYEQYF.

This clone was recorded only once. The rearrangement links TRBV5-1 to TRBJ1-1; tentatively, D is TRBD1 (5 bases). Deletions cut 1 base from V and 0 bases from J, with 7 bases between. CDR1 is SGHRS and CDR2 is YFSETQ in the germline V gene. The CDR3 runs to 14 residues. In nucleotides, the CDR3 is TGCGCCAGCAGCTTGCAGGGTATGAACACTGAAGCTTTCTTT. This sequence encodes CASSLQGMNTEAFF.

The J gene is TRBJ1-1, the V gene TRBV20-1; no firm D call. Germline CDR1 DFQATT, CDR2 SNEGSKA (reference sequence). The CDR3 has 11 residues. V lost 6 bases, J lost 5 bases, and 10 bases lay in between. In nucleotides, the CDR3 is TGCAGTGCCGCGGGCGGAACTGAAGCTTTCTTT. Protein: CSAAGGTEAFF.

This clone appeared a few times. The chain combines TRBV7-8 with TRBJ2-5, with 14 bases that match TRBD2. Trimming removed 3 bases from V and 5 bases from J; junction bases left unmatched: 5. CDR1 and CDR2 (germline): SGHVS, FQNEAQ. This CDR3 region has 16 residues. The CDR3 region has the DNA TGTGCCAGCAGCTTGACTAGCGGGGGGGCCTTGGAGACCCAGTACTTC. It specifies CASSLTSGGALETQYF.

The chain links TRBV5-4 to TRBJ2-2; perhaps TRBD2 as D (6 bases). CDR3 size: 14 residues. CDR1 and CDR2 (germline): SGHNT, YYREEE (reference sequence). Trimming removed 6 bases from V and 4 bases from J, with 13 bases in between. CDR3 nucleotides: TGTGCCAGCACCGTGGAGGGTATCACCGGGGAGCTGTTTTTT. Its translation: CASTVEGITGELFF.

CDR3 DNA: TGCGCCAGCAGCTTGGCCGGGAACCGAGCTAACTATGGCTACACCTTC. Protein: CASSLAGNRANYGYTF. The V gene is TRBV5-1, the J gene TRBJ1-2; D not certain. Per germline, CDR1 SGHRS and CDR2 YFSETQ. The CDR3 spans 16 residues. Trimming removed 0 bases at V and 0 bases at J, with 12 bases between.

V is TRBV30 and J is TRBJ2-7; possibly TRBD2 for D (6 bases). V lost 3 bases to trimming and J lost 2 bases, with 20 bases between them. The CDR3 is 16 amino acids. From germline, CDR1 is GTSNPN and CDR2 SVGIG (reference sequence). CDR3: CAWSKRRGREAYEQYF. CDR3 bases: TGTGCCTGGAGCAAAAGAAGGGGCAGGGAGGCCTACGAGCAGTACTTC.

V is TRBV10-1 and J is TRBJ1-5; D call uncertain. Trimming took 0 bases from V and 5 from J, leaving 8 bases between them. From germline, CDR1 is WNHNN and CDR2 SYGVQD (reference sequence). The CDR3 is 14 amino acids. CDR3 nucleotide sequence: TGCGCCAGCAGTGAGTCCCGCCGGGATCAGCCCCAGCATTTT. This gives the protein CASSESRRDQPQHF.